This T cell receptor beta chain was identified in a study of T cell responses to AZD1222 COVID-19 vaccine. Assay used: immunoSEQ multiplex PCR; TCRdb lists only in-frame clones, some missing. The sample shows approximately 92,000 clones, roughly 93% of them seen only once. Of note for this clone: Antigen: not known.

The CDR3 covers 16 residues. Trimming took off 5 bases at V and 2 bases at J, with 18 bases between the two ends. The germline V gene encodes CDR1 SGHVS and CDR2 FNYEAQ. Study conclusions and caveats: Seropositivity was recorded at baseline in only a handful of AZD1222 recipients. Donors, mostly white British, included more females; clonal diversity was possibly underestimated.

Sequenced here: peripheral blood, sampled on day 0 of AZD1222 vaccination. The sequence was obtained from an adult in good health. V is TRBV7-6 and J is TRBJ2-5, with D possibly TRBD2 on 6 matching bases. CDR3 residues: CASSQRPGRGQETQYF. The CDR3, as DNA: TGTGCCAGCAGCCAACGTCCAGGACGGGGGCAAGAGACCCAGTACTTC.